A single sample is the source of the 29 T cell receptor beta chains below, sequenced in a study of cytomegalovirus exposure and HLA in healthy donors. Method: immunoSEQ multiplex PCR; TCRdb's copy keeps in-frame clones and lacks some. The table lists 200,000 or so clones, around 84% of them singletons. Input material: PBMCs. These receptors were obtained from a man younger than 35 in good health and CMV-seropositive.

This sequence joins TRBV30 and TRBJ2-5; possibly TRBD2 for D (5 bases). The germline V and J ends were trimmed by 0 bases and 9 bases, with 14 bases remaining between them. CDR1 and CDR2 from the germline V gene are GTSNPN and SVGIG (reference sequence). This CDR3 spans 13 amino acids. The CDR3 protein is CAWSVSGNGAQYF. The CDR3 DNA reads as TGTGCCTGGAGTGTTTCGGGGAACGGGGCCCAGTACTTC.

The CDR3 DNA follows: TGTGCCAGCAGCATTAGCGGGATCCCCTACGAGCAGTACTTC. It translates to CASSISGIPYEQYF. The chain joins TRBV5-4 to TRBJ2-7; 8 bases agree with TRBD2. The CDR3 is 14 amino acids. CDR1 and CDR2 from the germline V gene are SGHNT and YYREEE (reference sequence). V lost 4 bases, J lost 2 bases, and 5 bases stayed unmatched.

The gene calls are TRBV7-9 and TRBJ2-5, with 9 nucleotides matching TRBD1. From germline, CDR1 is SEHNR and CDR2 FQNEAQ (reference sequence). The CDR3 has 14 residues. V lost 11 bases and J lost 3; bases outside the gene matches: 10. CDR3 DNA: TGTGCCGGACAGGGGAAGGGAGGTGAAGAGACCCAGTACTTC. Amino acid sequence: CAGQGKGGEETQYF.

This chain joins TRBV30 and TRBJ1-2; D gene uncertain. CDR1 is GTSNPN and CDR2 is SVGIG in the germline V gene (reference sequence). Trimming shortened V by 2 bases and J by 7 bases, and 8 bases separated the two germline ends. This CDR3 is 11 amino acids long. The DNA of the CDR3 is TGTGCCTGGAGTCCCGGGGTTGGCTACACCTTC. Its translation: CAWSPGVGYTF.

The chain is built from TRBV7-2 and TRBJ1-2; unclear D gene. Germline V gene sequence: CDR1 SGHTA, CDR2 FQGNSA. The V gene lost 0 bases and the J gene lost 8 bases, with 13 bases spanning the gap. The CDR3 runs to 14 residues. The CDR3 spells CASSLALPGRGYTF. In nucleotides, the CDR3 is TGTGCCAGCAGCTTAGCCCTCCCGGGTCGGGGCTACACCTTC.

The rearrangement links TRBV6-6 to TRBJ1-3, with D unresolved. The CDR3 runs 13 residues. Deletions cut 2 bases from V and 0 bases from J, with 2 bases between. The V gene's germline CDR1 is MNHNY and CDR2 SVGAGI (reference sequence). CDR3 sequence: CASSYLSGNTIYF. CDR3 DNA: TGTGCCAGCAGTTACCTCTCTGGAAACACCATATATTTT.

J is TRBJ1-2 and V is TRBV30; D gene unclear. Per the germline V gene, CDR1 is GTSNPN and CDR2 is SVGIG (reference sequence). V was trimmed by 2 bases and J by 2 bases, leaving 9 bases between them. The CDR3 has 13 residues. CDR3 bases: TGTGCCTGGAGTCTTTGGGAGAACTATGGCTACACCTTC. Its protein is CAWSLWENYGYTF.

This CDR3 is CAWSVWPGTEAFF. The CDR3 region has the DNA TGTGCCTGGAGTGTATGGCCGGGCACTGAAGCTTTCTTT. The chain employs TRBV30 and TRBJ1-1; no firm D call. The V end was cut by 0 bases, the J end by 4 bases, with 9 bases between. CDR1 and CDR2 from the germline V gene are GTSNPN and SVGIG (reference sequence). The length of the CDR3 is 13 residues.

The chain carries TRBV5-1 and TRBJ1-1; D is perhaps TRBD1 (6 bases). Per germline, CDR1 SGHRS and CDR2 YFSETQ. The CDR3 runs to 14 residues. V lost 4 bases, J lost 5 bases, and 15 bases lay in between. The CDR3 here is CASSLLGGGTEAFF. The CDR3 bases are TGCGCCAGCAGCCTACTAGGGGGGGGGACTGAAGCTTTCTTT.

CDR3 loop: CASSVGQATGELFF. The CDR3, as DNA: TGTGCCAGCAGCGTAGGTCAGGCAACCGGGGAGCTGTTTTTT. The V call is TRBV9, the J call TRBJ2-2; no definite D call. The germline CDR1 and CDR2 sequences are SGDLS and YYNGEE. The CDR3 totals 14 residues. V was shortened by 0 bases and J by 5 bases, with 8 bases between the two germline ends.

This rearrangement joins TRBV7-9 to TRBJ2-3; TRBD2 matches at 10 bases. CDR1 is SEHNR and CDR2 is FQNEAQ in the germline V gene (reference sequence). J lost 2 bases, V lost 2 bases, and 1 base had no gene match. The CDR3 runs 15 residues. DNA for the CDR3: TGTGCCAGCAGCTTAACTAGCGGGGTCACAGATACGCAGTATTTT. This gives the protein CASSLTSGVTDTQYF.

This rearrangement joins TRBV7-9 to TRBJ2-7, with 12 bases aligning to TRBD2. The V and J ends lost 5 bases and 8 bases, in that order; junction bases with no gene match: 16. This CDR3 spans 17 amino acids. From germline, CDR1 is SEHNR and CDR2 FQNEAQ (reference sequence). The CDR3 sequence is CASSGPTSGSAWVKQYF. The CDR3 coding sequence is TGTGCCAGCAGCGGCCCGACTAGCGGGAGCGCCTGGGTGAAGCAGTACTTC.

CDR3 amino acids: CASSVSAGGPGEQYF. DNA for the CDR3: TGTGCCAGCAGCGTAAGTGCGGGAGGGCCCGGCGAGCAGTACTTC. The V and J genes are TRBV9 and TRBJ2-7; 9 bases agree with TRBD2. The CDR3 consists of 15 residues. V was pared by 1 base and J by 6 bases, with 8 bases of the junction left unmatched. In germline, CDR1 is SGDLS, CDR2 YYNGEE.

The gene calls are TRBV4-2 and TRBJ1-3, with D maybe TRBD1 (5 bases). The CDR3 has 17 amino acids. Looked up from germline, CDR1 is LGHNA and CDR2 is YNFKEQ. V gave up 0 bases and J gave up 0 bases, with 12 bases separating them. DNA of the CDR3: TGTGCCAGCAGCCAAGAATCGGCAGGGCACTCTGGAAACACCATATATTTT. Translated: CASSQESAGHSGNTIYF.

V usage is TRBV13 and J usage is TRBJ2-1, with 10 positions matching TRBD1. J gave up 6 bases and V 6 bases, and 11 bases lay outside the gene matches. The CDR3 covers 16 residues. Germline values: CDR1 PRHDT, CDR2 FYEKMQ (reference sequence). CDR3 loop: CASSLPGTGVRNEQFF. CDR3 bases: TGTGCCAGCAGTTTACCCGGGACAGGGGTCCGCAATGAGCAGTTCTTC.

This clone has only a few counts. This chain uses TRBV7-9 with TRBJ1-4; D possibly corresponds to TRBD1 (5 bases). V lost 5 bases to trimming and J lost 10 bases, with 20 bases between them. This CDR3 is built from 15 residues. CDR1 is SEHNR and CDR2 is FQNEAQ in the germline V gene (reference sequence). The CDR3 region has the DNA TGTGCCAGCAGCCCTACATCGACAGCTCCGGGAAAACTGTTTTTT. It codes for CASSPTSTAPGKLFF.

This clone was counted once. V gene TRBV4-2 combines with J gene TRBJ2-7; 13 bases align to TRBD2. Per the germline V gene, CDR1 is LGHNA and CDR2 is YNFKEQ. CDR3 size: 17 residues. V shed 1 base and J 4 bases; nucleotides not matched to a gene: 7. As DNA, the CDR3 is TGTGCCAGCAGCCAAGCCCGGACTAGCGGGAGTATATACGAGCAGTACTTC. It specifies CASSQARTSGSIYEQYF.

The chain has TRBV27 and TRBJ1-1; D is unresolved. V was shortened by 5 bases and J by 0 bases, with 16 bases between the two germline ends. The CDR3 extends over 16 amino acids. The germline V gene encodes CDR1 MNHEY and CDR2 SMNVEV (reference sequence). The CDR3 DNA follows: TGTGCCAGCAGTATGGGCCTATTTACCATGAACACTGAAGCTTTCTTT. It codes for CASSMGLFTMNTEAFF.

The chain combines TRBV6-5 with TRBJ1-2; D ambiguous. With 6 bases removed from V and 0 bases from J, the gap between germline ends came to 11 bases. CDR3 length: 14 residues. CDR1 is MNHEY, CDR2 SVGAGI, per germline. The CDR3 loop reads CASRPNGANYGYTF. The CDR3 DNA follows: TGTGCCAGCAGACCCAACGGAGCTAACTATGGCTACACCTTC.

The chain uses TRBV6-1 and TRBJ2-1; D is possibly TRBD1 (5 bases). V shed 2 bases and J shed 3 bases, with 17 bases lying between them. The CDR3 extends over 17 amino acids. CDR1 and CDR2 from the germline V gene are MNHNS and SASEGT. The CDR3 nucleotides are TGTGCCAGCAGTGAACCAGGGAAAAGTGCCCTCTACAATGAGCAGTTCTTC. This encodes CASSEPGKSALYNEQFF.

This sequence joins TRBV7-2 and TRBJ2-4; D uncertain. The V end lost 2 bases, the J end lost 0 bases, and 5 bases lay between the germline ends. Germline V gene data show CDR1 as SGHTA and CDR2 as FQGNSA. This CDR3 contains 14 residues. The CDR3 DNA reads TGTGCCAGCAGCTTAAACTTAGCCAAAAACATTCAGTACTTC. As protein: CASSLNLAKNIQYF.

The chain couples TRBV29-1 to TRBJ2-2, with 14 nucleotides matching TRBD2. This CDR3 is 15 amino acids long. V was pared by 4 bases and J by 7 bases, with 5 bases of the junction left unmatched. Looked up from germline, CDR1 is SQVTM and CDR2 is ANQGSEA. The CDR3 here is CSVVGTSGSSGELFF. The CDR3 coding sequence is TGCAGCGTTGTAGGGACTAGCGGGAGCAGCGGGGAGCTGTTTTTT.

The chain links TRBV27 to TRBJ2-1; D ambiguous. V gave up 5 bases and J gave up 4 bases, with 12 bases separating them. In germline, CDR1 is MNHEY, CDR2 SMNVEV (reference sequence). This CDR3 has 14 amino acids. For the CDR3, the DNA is TGTGCCAGCAGTATAATGGTGACATACAATGAGCAGTTCTTC. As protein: CASSIMVTYNEQFF.

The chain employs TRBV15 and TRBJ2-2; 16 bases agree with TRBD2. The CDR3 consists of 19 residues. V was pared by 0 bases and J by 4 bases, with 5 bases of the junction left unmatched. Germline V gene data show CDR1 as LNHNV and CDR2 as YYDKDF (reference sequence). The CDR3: CATSRERGLAGGATGELFF. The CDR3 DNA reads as TGTGCCACCAGCAGAGAGCGGGGACTAGCGGGAGGGGCCACCGGGGAGCTGTTTTTT.

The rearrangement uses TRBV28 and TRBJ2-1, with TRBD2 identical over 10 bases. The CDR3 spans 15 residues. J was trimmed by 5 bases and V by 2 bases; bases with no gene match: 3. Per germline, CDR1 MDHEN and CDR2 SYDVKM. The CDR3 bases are TGTGCCAGCAGTTTACGGCTAGCGGGAGACAATGAGCAGTTCTTC. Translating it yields CASSLRLAGDNEQFF.

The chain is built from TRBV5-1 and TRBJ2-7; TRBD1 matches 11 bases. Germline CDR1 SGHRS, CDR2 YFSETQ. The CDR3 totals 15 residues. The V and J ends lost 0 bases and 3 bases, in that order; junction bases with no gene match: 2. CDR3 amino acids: CASSLGTGGLYEQYF. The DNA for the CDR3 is TGCGCCAGCAGCTTGGGGACAGGGGGCCTCTACGAGCAGTACTTC.

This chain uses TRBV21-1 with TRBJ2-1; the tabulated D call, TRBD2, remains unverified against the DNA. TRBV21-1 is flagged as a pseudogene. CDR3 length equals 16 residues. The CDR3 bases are TGTGCCAGCAGCAACGCAAGCGGCGGGAGGGGCAATGAGCAGTTCTTC. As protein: CASSNASGGRGNEQFF.

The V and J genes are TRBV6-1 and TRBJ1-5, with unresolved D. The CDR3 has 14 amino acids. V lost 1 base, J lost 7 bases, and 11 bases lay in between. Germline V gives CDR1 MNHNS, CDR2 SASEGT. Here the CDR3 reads CASSEVGGRQPQHF. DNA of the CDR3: TGTGCCAGCAGTGAAGTTGGAGGGCGCCAGCCCCAGCATTTT.

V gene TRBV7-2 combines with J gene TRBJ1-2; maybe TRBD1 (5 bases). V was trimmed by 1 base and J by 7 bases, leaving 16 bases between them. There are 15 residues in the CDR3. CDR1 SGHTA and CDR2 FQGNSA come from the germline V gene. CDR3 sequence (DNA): TGTGCCAGCAGCTTAGAAGCCAGGGAGGGCACTGGCTACACCTTC. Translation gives CASSLEAREGTGYTF.